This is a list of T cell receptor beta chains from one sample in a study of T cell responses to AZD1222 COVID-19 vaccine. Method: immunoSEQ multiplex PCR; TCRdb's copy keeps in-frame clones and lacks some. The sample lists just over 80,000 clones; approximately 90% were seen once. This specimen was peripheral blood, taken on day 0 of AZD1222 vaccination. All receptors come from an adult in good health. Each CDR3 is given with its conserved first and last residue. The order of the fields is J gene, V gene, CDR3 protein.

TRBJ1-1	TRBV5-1	CASSPPWVENTEAFF
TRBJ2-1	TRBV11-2	CASSLDRNEQFF
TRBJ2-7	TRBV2	CASNGQSSYEQYF
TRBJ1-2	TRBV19	CASSPDRTLYGYTF
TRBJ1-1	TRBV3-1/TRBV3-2	CASSQEVRMNTEAFF
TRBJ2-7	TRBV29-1	CSVEEGSVGSYEQYF
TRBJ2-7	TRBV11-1	CASSQSSGGTYEQYF
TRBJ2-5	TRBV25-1	CASSSAGGPQETQYF
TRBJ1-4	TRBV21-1	CAIAWGATTNEKLFF
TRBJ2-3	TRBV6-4	CASSVSGGPDTQYF
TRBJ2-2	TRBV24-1	CATSVRTGVENGELFF
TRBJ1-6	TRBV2	CASRGDGNSPLHF
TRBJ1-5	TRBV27	CASSALGGGNQPQHF
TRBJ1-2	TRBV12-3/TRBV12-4	CASEVAEDYGYTF
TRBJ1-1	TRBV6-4	CASSDGTGGETEAFF
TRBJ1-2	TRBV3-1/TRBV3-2	CASSQAQGGLGYTF
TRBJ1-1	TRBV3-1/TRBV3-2	CASSQGGRMNTEAFF
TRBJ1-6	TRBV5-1	CASSPGWSLYNSPLHF
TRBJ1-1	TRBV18	CASSPPTANTEAFF
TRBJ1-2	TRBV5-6	CASSPLLSNYGYTF
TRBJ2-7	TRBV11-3	CASSLTGGYHEQYF
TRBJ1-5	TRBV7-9	CASSLQDSNQPQHF
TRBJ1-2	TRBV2	CASTKDQGLVGYTF
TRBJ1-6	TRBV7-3	CASSLKALGSPLHF
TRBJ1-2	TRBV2	CASSDTYYGYTF
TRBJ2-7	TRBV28	CASSSAGGAYEQYF
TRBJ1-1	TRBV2	CASIGHLNTEAFF
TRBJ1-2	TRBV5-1	CASSSDRDGYTF
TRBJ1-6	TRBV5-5	CASSLAGRGHSRLHF
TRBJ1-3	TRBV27	CASSLRGQSGNTIYF
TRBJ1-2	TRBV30	CAWSVGQGLSYGYTF
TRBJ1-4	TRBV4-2	CASSQEPGGWEKLFF
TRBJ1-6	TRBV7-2	CASSLFEGNSPLHF
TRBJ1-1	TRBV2	CASTWSLLGEAFF
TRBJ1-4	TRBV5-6	CASSMTGVRDEKLFF
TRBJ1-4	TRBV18	CASSPGQPPNEKLFF
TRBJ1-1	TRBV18	CASSQGENTEAFF
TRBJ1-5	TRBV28	CASSQTRLSNQPQHF
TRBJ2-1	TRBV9	CASSVASGGDEQFF
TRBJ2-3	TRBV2	CASSWDRASTDTQYF
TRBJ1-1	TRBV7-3	CASSLAGNTEAFF
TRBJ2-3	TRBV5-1	CASSWGGRSTDTQYF
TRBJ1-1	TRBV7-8	CASSLMTGGNTEAFF
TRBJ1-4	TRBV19	CASSSSSGWQILREKLFF
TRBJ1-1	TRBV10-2	CASSRQGWAEAFF
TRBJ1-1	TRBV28	CASSFNTPSMNTEAFF
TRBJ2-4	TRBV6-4	CASSDNRGIAKNIQYF
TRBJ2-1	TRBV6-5	CASSYSPYNEQFF
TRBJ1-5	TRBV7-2	CASSEDGTSNQPQHF
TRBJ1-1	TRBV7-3	CASSLIGIGSEAFF
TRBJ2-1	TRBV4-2	CASSQEGLAGGYNEQFF
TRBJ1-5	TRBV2	CASNPGGSSNQPQHF
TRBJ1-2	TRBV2	CASNPTTGAANYGYTF
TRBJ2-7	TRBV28	CASTLTEGYEQYF
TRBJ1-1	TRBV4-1	CASSQADRPPAAFF
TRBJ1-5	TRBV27	CASSRPNQPQHF
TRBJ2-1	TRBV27	CASSLLGTSGEQFF
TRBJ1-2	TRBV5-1	CASSPTWERYTF
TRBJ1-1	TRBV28	CASRAGGAGGYTEAFF
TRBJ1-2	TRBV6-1	CASSETRFFLYGYTF